This T cell receptor beta chain comes out of a study of T cells in Graves' hyperthyroidism and ophthalmopathy. This clonotype was seen a few times. Its antigen is not known. RNA transcripts yielded amplified TCR beta CDR3 regions. When the TCR CDR3 underwent first-round RT-PCR, the HTBI primer set was used. One entry per CDR3 protein, called by TCRdb with MiXCR from the multiplex PCR reads. Counted here are a few hundred thousand distinct CDR3 sequences, about 13% occurring once; the ten biggest clones make up 30% to 40%. V was pared by 6 bases and J by 5 bases, with 9 bases of the junction left unmatched. CDR3 size: 15 residues. From germline, CDR1 is WSHSY and CDR2 SAAADI. Whole-study results and caveats: The majority of expanded thyroid clonotypes above 0.001 also appeared in blood. Ophthalmopathy got predicted by the model a median around six months before its onset.

The TCR comes from a woman aged 35 to 49 with Graves' ophthalmopathy. The material sequenced was blood. The chain recombines TRBV10-2 with TRBJ2-2; 7 bases are shared with TRBD1. For the CDR3, the DNA is TGCGCCAGCAGGACCGGACAGGAAGGTACCGGGGAGCTGTTTTTT. Translated, it gives CASRTGQEGTGELFF.